What follows are 16 T cell receptor beta chains derived from one specimen sequenced in a study of T cell responses to AZD1222 COVID-19 vaccine. Some clones are missing from TCRdb's copy, which holds only in-frame ones; the method was immunoSEQ multiplex PCR. The sample records roughly 200,000 clones, roughly nine tenths being singletons. Sequences were derived from peripheral blood, sampled 28 days after the second AZD1222 dose. These TCRs come from an adult who received the AZD1222 COVID-19 vaccine.

This clone has more than one count but fewer than ten. This chain uses TRBV9 with TRBJ2-7, with 8 bases lining up with TRBD2. The length of the CDR3 is 15 residues. V dropped 1 base and J dropped 5; count of bases not matched to a gene: 8. Germline lookup yields CDR1 SGDLS and CDR2 YYNGEE. CDR3 DNA: TGTGCCAGCAGCGTAAGCGGGAGCCGGGGTGACGAGCAGTACTTC. Residues: CASSVSGSRGDEQYF.

J is TRBJ2-1 and V is TRBV6-5; D is unresolved. The V gene lost 4 bases and the J gene lost 7 bases, with 14 bases spanning the gap. The CDR3 is 14 residues long. Germline CDR1 reads MNHEY; CDR2 reads SVGAGI. CDR3 DNA sequence: TGTGCCAGCAGTTCAATTGCCCTAGGGAATGAGCAGTTCTTC. As protein: CASSSIALGNEQFF.

This clone has just a few counts. The rearrangement uses TRBV10-3 and TRBJ2-1, with 7 bases fitting TRBD1. Trimming at V came to 4 bases and at J to 9 bases, leaving 18 bases not matched to a gene. The CDR3 is made up of 17 amino acids. Germline CDR1 reads ENHRY; CDR2 reads SYGVKD. CDR3 bases: TGTGCCATCAGTGTGTATCCTCCGGAGACAGGGAGAGGTGAGCAGTTCTTC. Amino acid sequence: CAISVYPPETGRGEQFF.

V and J are TRBV27 and TRBJ2-1, with D possibly being TRBD1 (6 bases). The germline V gene has CDR1 MNHEY and CDR2 SMNVEV (reference sequence). This CDR3 region has 14 residues. V lost 5 bases to trimming and J lost 3 bases, with 11 bases between them. DNA for the CDR3: TGTGCCAGCAGTCCAGGACAGTTCTACAATGAGCAGTTCTTC. It yields the protein CASSPGQFYNEQFF.

This chain joins TRBV4-1 and TRBJ1-1, with TRBD1 identical over 9 bases. Germline V CDR1 and CDR2: MGHRA, YSYEKL. This CDR3 spans 20 amino acids. V lost 2 bases, J lost 0 bases, and 16 bases stayed unmatched. The CDR3 is CASSQRHRGPSLRMNTEAFF. The CDR3 DNA follows: TGCGCCAGCAGCCAACGGCACAGGGGGCCCTCCCTTCGAATGAACACTGAAGCTTTCTTT.

This sequence joins TRBV10-3 and TRBJ2-3, with 14 bases identical to TRBD2. Germline lookup yields CDR1 ENHRY and CDR2 SYGVKD. The CDR3 spans 14 residues. V was clipped by 8 bases and J by 7 bases; unmatched bases: 5. In DNA form, the CDR3 reads TGTGCCATCCAGACTAGCGGGAGGGTAAATACGCAGTATTTT. This encodes CAIQTSGRVNTQYF.

The rearrangement links TRBV7-9 to TRBJ1-5; 7 nucleotides line up with TRBD1. Germline V gene sequence: CDR1 SEHNR, CDR2 FQNEAQ (reference sequence). This CDR3 has 16 amino acids. V dropped 4 bases and J dropped 3; count of bases not matched to a gene: 9. The CDR3 is CASSYSRQGLNQPQHF. The CDR3 DNA reads TGTGCCAGCAGCTATTCGAGACAGGGCCTCAATCAGCCCCAGCATTTT.

The chain joins TRBV5-1 to TRBJ2-1, with D hard to call. This CDR3 is 16 amino acids long. Between the trimmed V and J ends, which lost 1 base and 7 bases, there was a span of 18 bases. Germline CDR1 reads SGHRS; CDR2 reads YFSETQ. As DNA, the CDR3 is TGCGCCAGCAGCTTGTCCCCAGTGGAGATAAGGAATGAGCAGTTCTTC. Translated, it gives CASSLSPVEIRNEQFF.

This chain uses TRBV19 with TRBJ2-1; D may be TRBD2 (6 bases). The V gene's germline CDR1 is LNHDA and CDR2 SQIVND (reference sequence). The CDR3 runs 15 residues. With 5 bases removed from V and 0 bases from J, the gap between germline ends came to 11 bases. DNA for the CDR3: TGTGCCAGTAGTCCCTGGACTACCTCCTACAATGAGCAGTTCTTC. Translating gives CASSPWTTSYNEQFF. The full variable domain, with the rest looked up from reference TRBV19 and TRBJ2-1, is DGGITQSPKYLFRKEGQNVTLSCEQNLNHDAMYWYRQDPGQGLRLIYYSQIVNDFQKGDIAEGYSVSREKKESFPLTVTSAQKNPTAFYLCASSPWTTSYNEQFFGPGTRLTVL.

This chain links TRBV28 with TRBJ2-7; 7 bases line up with TRBD1. Germline V lookup: CDR1 MDHEN, CDR2 SYDVKM. The CDR3 contains 15 residues. V lost 5 bases to trimming and J lost 4 bases; unmatched junction nucleotides: 11. The CDR3 region is CASSPTGEGLYEQYF. In DNA, the CDR3 is TGTGCCAGCAGTCCTACAGGGGAAGGGTTGTACGAGCAGTACTTC.

The DNA for the CDR3 is TGCGCCAGCAGCCCGACGCCCCAGGTTGGCATTCAGTACTTC. It yields the protein CASSPTPQVGIQYF. The rearrangement joins TRBV5-1 to TRBJ2-4; D not certain. The CDR3 has 14 amino acids. Trimming removed 4 bases from V and 9 bases from J, with 17 bases in between. Germline CDR1 is SGHRS and CDR2 is YFSETQ.

The V and J genes are TRBV19 and TRBJ2-2; TRBD2 matches 11 bases. This CDR3 spans 15 amino acids. Germline CDR1 is LNHDA and CDR2 is SQIVND (reference sequence). After removal of 6 bases from V and 6 bases from J, the junction contained 6 bases not matched to a gene. The CDR3: CASRNSGGASGELFF. The CDR3 nucleotides are TGTGCCAGTAGGAATAGCGGGGGGGCCTCCGGGGAGCTGTTTTTT.

The V and J genes are TRBV11-2 and TRBJ2-1; D is uncertain. Germline-derived CDR1 and CDR2 are SGHAT and FQNNGV. This CDR3 is 14 amino acids long. The V end lost 2 bases, the J end lost 1 base, and 6 bases lay between the germline ends. CDR3 protein: CASSLQWSYNEQFF. In DNA, the CDR3 is TGTGCCAGCAGCTTACAGTGGTCCTACAATGAGCAGTTCTTC.

This chain connects TRBV7-9 to TRBJ1-2; possibly TRBD1 for D (5 bases). The V and J ends lost 3 bases and 6 bases respectively, with 11 bases between them. Germline CDR1 SEHNR, CDR2 FQNEAQ (reference sequence). The CDR3 runs to 13 residues. The CDR3 protein is CASSFQGMNGYTF. The CDR3 DNA is TGTGCCAGCAGCTTTCAGGGTATGAATGGCTACACCTTC.

Concerning this clone: One junction end disagrees with the germline gene, perhaps due to a read error. The chain carries TRBV4-1 and TRBJ2-2, with a possible D match to TRBD2 (6 bases). The CDR3 has 14 residues. Germline lookup yields CDR1 MGHRA and CDR2 YSYEKL. The chain's CDR3 is CASNQAGNTGELFF. CDR3 nucleotide sequence: TGCGCCAGCAACCAAGCGGGGAACACCGGGGAGCTGTTTTTT.

This chain links TRBV4-2 with TRBJ2-6; D is uncertain. The germline V gene encodes CDR1 LGHNA and CDR2 YNFKEQ. This CDR3 comprises 17 residues. V lost 1 base to trimming and J lost 0 bases, with 10 bases between them. CDR3 in amino acids: CASSQGSYSSGANVLTF. DNA of the CDR3: TGTGCCAGCAGCCAAGGTAGTTATTCCTCTGGGGCCAACGTCCTGACTTTC.